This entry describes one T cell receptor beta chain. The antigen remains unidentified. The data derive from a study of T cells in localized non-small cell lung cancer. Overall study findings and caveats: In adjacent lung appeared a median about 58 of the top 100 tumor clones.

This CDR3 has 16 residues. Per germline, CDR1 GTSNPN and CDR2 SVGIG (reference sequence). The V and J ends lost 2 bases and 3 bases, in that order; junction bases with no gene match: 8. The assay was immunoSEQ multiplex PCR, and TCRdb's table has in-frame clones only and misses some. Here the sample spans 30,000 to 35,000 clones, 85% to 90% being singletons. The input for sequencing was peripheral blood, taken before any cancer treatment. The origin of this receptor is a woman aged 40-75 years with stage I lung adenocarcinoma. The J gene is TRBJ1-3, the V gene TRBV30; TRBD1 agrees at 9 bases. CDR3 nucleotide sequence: TGTGCCTGGAGTCCCACAGGGGGCCGTGTTGGAAACACCATATATTTT. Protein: CAWSPTGGRVGNTIYF.